Following are 11 T cell receptor beta chains from one sample sequenced in a study of blood T cell repertoires in COVID-19. The method was immunoSEQ multiplex PCR; TCRdb's version includes in-frame clones alone and lacks a portion of them. This sample has about 340,000 clones, with around nine tenths found just once. Sequencing was done on a sample of peripheral blood. The receptors come from a woman aged 55-70 years with COVID-19, enrolled during active disease.

This rearrangement joins TRBV19 to TRBJ2-2; 7 positions match TRBD1. The CDR3 length is 14 residues. V was clipped by 1 base and J by 7 bases; unmatched bases: 3. The germline CDR1 and CDR2 sequences are LNHDA and SQIVND (reference sequence). CDR3 nucleotides: TGTGCCAGTAGTATAGGACAGGGAATCGGGGAGCTGTTTTTT. Its protein is CASSIGQGIGELFF.

This clone was observed a few times. This chain joins TRBV9 and TRBJ2-3; D possibly corresponds to TRBD2 (5 bases). The CDR3 contains 16 residues. Trimming shortened V by 0 bases and J by 1 base, and 12 bases separated the two germline ends. Germline CDR1 reads SGDLS; CDR2 reads YYNGEE. The DNA for the CDR3 is TGTGCCAGCAGCGTAGGTGGGGTGCGGGGCACAGATACGCAGTATTTT. This gives the protein CASSVGGVRGTDTQYF.

V and J are TRBV9 and TRBJ2-5; D not certain. The length of the CDR3 is 15 residues. Germline loops: CDR1 SGDLS, CDR2 YYNGEE. Trimming removed 0 bases at V and 2 bases at J, with 11 bases between. The CDR3 loop reads CASSVEFGRQETQYF. The CDR3 bases are TGTGCCAGCAGCGTAGAGTTTGGCAGACAAGAGACCCAGTACTTC.

The rearrangement uses TRBV6-2 or TRBV6-3 and TRBJ2-2; D is possibly TRBD1 (5 bases). Trimming left V 2 bases short and J 6 bases short, with 16 bases between. CDR1 and CDR2 from the germline V gene are MNHEY and SVGEGT. This CDR3 is built from 16 residues. DNA for the CDR3: TGTGCCAGCAGTTACCGCGGCAGGGAAGGTCCCGGGGAGCTGTTTTTT. It specifies CASSYRGREGPGELFF.

This clone occurred once. The chain joins TRBV5-1 to TRBJ1-1, with D maybe TRBD1 (5 bases). Deletions cut 5 bases from V and 2 bases from J, with 10 bases between. Looked up from germline, CDR1 is SGHRS and CDR2 is YFSETQ. The CDR3 is 13 amino acids. The CDR3 here is CASRQDSNTEAFF. The CDR3 DNA reads as TGCGCCAGCAGACAGGATTCTAACACTGAAGCTTTCTTT. The full variable domain, rest sourced from reference TRBV5-1 and TRBJ1-1, is KAGVTQTPRYLIKTRGQQVTLSCSPISGHRSVSWYQQTPGQGLQFLFEYFSETQRNKGNFPGRFSGRQFSNSRSEMNVSTLELGDSALYLCASRQDSNTEAFFGQGTRLTVV.

V and J are TRBV18 and TRBJ2-1; 7 bases are shared with TRBD1. Germline V gene sequence: CDR1 KGHSH, CDR2 LQKENI. V lost 3 bases to trimming and J lost 7 bases; unmatched junction nucleotides: 12. The CDR3 totals 16 residues. CDR3 sequence reads: CASSPPGIRGTNEQFF. DNA of the CDR3: TGTGCCAGCTCACCCCCGGGAATCAGGGGGACGAATGAGCAGTTCTTC.

The chain joins TRBV5-1 to TRBJ1-3, with 7 bases aligning to TRBD1. Looked up from germline, CDR1 is SGHRS and CDR2 is YFSETQ. The CDR3 spans 16 residues. Trimming removed 4 bases from V and 3 bases from J; junction bases left unmatched: 10. CDR3 sequence: CASSLDPGTVGNTIYF. The CDR3 bases are TGCGCCAGCAGCCTGGACCCCGGGACAGTTGGAAACACCATATATTTT. The full variable domain, in which reference TRBV5-1 and TRBJ1-3 provide the parts outside the CDR3, is KAGVTQTPRYLIKTRGQQVTLSCSPISGHRSVSWYQQTPGQGLQFLFEYFSETQRNKGNFPGRFSGRQFSNSRSEMNVSTLELGDSALYLCASSLDPGTVGNTIYFGEGSWLTVV.

The V call is TRBV12-3 or TRBV12-4, the J call TRBJ1-3, with D perhaps matching TRBD1 (5 bases). Trimming shortened V by 5 bases and J by 12 bases, and 17 bases separated the two germline ends. The CDR3 is made up of 13 amino acids. CDR3 amino acids: CASSLLFGGGIYF. The CDR3 DNA sequence: TGTGCCAGCAGTCTTCTTTTTGGGGGGGGCATATATTTT.

The V gene is TRBV5-1, the J gene TRBJ2-7, with TRBD1 matching 9 bases. Germline loops: CDR1 SGHRS, CDR2 YFSETQ. V gave up 4 bases and J gave up 6 bases; unmatched junction bases: 14. The CDR3 has 16 amino acids. The chain's CDR3 is CASSVIGTGSRSEQYF. For the CDR3, the DNA is TGCGCCAGCAGCGTTATCGGGACAGGGTCTCGCAGCGAGCAGTACTTC.

The CDR3 loop reads CASSLSPSTANYGYTF. CDR3 in DNA: TGTGCCAGCAGCTTATCGCCTTCGACAGCCAACTATGGCTACACCTTC. The J gene is TRBJ1-2, the V gene TRBV7-9; D may be TRBD1 (5 bases). Germline CDR1 is SEHNR and CDR2 is FQNEAQ (reference sequence). V dropped 2 bases and J dropped 2 bases, with 15 bases sitting between them. There are 16 residues in the CDR3.

This clone was recorded once. This chain links TRBV7-2 with TRBJ1-2; the match to TRBD1 covers 9 bases. Germline CDR1 SGHTA, CDR2 FQGNSA. This CDR3 region has 14 residues. Trimming removed 5 bases from V and 4 bases from J; junction bases left unmatched: 5. CDR3 in amino acids: CASSLDRGGYGYTF. The CDR3, as DNA: TGTGCCAGCAGCCTGGACAGGGGTGGCTATGGCTACACCTTC.